The following is a T cell receptor (beta chain) sequence with its context. Its antigen is unknown. Profiling relied on immunoSEQ multiplex PCR, and the TCRdb table lists in-frame clones only, not all of them. Among roughly 76,000 clones listed, about 82% were seen once. The CDR3 covers 14 residues. These data are taken from a study of a mutant IDH1 vaccine in newly diagnosed glioma. About the study: The earlier regimen, radiotherapy, temozolomide, or both, was most often both.

As to time point: week 23, last vaccination. Alongside topical imiquimod, each dose of vaccine comprised 300 ug of mutant IDH1 20-mer peptide. The input for sequencing was PBMCs, taken from a glioma patient whose treatment included an IDH1 peptide vaccine. The J gene is TRBJ2-7, the V gene TRBV21-1; the table's D call TRBD1 went unverified against the DNA. TRBV21-1 constitutes a pseudogene. The sequence derives from a young man with glioma. Some clones in this sample may be carry-over from other donors' samples. The CDR3 loop reads CASSEGTGAWEQYF. CDR3 nucleotide sequence: TGTGCCAGCAGCGAGGGGACAGGGGCTTGGGAGCAGTACTTC.